The 27 T cell receptor beta chains presented below share a single source sample, sequenced in a study of T cell responses to AZD1222 COVID-19 vaccine. Only in-frame clones appear in the TCRdb table, and some are missing; sequencing was by immunoSEQ multiplex PCR. The sample carries 80,000 or so clones, approximately 90% recorded once. Here the sequenced sample was peripheral blood, taken on day 0 of MenACWY control vaccination. The receptors shown here come from an adult in good health.

This chain uses TRBV6-1 with TRBJ2-7; D not resolved. The V gene lost 1 base and the J gene lost 4 bases, with 8 bases spanning the gap. The length of the CDR3 is 13 residues. Germline V gene sequence: CDR1 MNHNS, CDR2 SASEGT. The CDR3 is CASSEGGLYEQYF. The CDR3 DNA reads TGTGCCAGCAGTGAAGGGGGTCTTTACGAGCAGTACTTC.

V gene TRBV20-1 combines with J gene TRBJ2-5; TRBD2 matches 11 bases. The CDR3 is 14 amino acids. Trimming took 3 bases from V and 3 from J; bases not matched to a gene: 3. Germline V gene lookup returns CDR1 DFQATT and CDR2 SNEGSKA (reference sequence). In nucleotides, the CDR3 is TGCAGTGCTAGTGTGGGACTAGCGGAAGAGACCCAGTACTTC. Translation: CSASVGLAEETQYF.

The chain combines TRBV5-1 with TRBJ1-2, with 9 bases aligning to TRBD1. This CDR3 is 14 amino acids long. V was clipped by 0 bases and J by 10 bases; unmatched bases: 7. CDR1 and CDR2 from the germline V gene are SGHRS and YFSETQ. In DNA, the CDR3 is TGCGCCAGCAGCTTGGGGACAGGGGAAGGAGACTACACCTTC. This translates into CASSLGTGEGDYTF. Supplemented by reference TRBV5-1 and TRBJ1-2, the full variable domain reads KAGVTQTPRYLIKTRGQQVTLSCSPISGHRSVSWYQQTPGQGLQFLFEYFSETQRNKGNFPGRFSGRQFSNSRSEMNVSTLELGDSALYLCASSLGTGEGDYTFGSGTRLTVV.

The chain carries TRBV28 and TRBJ1-2; weak D call: TRBD1 (6 bases). The CDR3 has 15 amino acids. Per germline, CDR1 MDHEN and CDR2 SYDVKM. Trimming stripped 5 bases from V and 12 bases from J, with 25 bases between. The CDR3 coding sequence is TGTGCCAGCAGTCCCCAGCAGGGGCTAACCTCCGCTCACACCTTC. Translated, it gives CASSPQQGLTSAHTF.

The V gene is TRBV5-4, the J gene TRBJ2-3; no clear D gene. Trimming left V 0 bases short and J 4 bases short, with 15 bases between. CDR1 and CDR2 from the germline V gene are SGHNT and YYREEE (reference sequence). This CDR3 comprises 16 residues. The CDR3 nucleotides are TGTGCCAGCAGCTTGGCCGAACGGCTAGTCGCAGATACGCAGTATTTT. This gives the protein CASSLAERLVADTQYF.

The gene calls are TRBV5-1 and TRBJ1-4; 9 positions agree with TRBD1. V was pared by 3 bases and J by 8 bases, with 20 bases of the junction left unmatched. CDR1 SGHRS and CDR2 YFSETQ come from the germline V gene. The CDR3 spans 19 residues. CDR3 protein: CASSSNTGGTFRGGEKLFF. The CDR3 nucleotides read TGCGCCAGCAGCTCAAATACAGGGGGCACGTTTAGAGGAGGAGAAAAACTGTTTTTT. Using reference TRBV5-1 and TRBJ1-4 for the parts outside the CDR3, the full variable domain is KAGVTQTPRYLIKTRGQQVTLSCSPISGHRSVSWYQQTPGQGLQFLFEYFSETQRNKGNFPGRFSGRQFSNSRSEMNVSTLELGDSALYLCASSSNTGGTFRGGEKLFFGSGTQLSVL.

V and J are TRBV10-2 and TRBJ1-2; D unclear. The V end was cut by 0 bases, the J end by 8 bases, with 10 bases between. In germline, CDR1 is WSHSY, CDR2 SAAADI. The CDR3 is 13 residues long. CDR3 sequence reads: CASSESSRRGYTF. The CDR3 DNA follows: TGCGCCAGCAGTGAGTCGAGCCGGAGGGGCTACACCTTC.

The chain recombines TRBV4-2 with TRBJ2-3, with D unresolved. The CDR3 is 18 amino acids. Trimming took 3 bases from V and 2 from J, leaving 21 bases between them. CDR1 and CDR2 from the germline V gene are LGHNA and YNFKEQ. CDR3 sequence: CASSQESAGNGPTDTQYF. The DNA of the CDR3 is TGTGCCAGCAGCCAGGAGTCGGCAGGCAACGGTCCCACAGATACGCAGTATTTT.

The count of this clone is one. The gene calls are TRBV13 and TRBJ2-5, with a tentative D call TRBD2 (7 bases). This CDR3 has 17 amino acids. V lost 5 bases to trimming and J lost 1 base, with 20 bases between them. CDR1 PRHDT and CDR2 FYEKMQ come from the germline V gene (reference sequence). The CDR3 coding sequence is TGTGCCAGCAGCGACGTGGGCGGCGGGGGCAGCCAAGAGACCCAGTACTTC. This codes for CASSDVGGGGSQETQYF.

This rearrangement joins TRBV28 to TRBJ1-2; TRBD1 matches 9 bases. The CDR3 has 14 residues. CDR1 is MDHEN and CDR2 is SYDVKM in the germline V gene. V lost 6 bases, J lost 7 bases, and 9 bases stayed unmatched. In DNA form, the CDR3 reads TGTGCCAGCAGCCCGGGACAGGGTTCCTCTGGCTACACCTTC. It specifies CASSPGQGSSGYTF.

The chain carries TRBV6-5 and TRBJ1-5, with D hard to call. Germline loops: CDR1 MNHEY, CDR2 SVGAGI. With 2 bases removed from V and 2 bases from J, the gap between germline ends came to 10 bases. The CDR3 runs 15 residues. The CDR3 nucleotides read TGTGCCAGCAGTTACGAGGGTATCGGCAATCAGCCCCAGCATTTT. It specifies CASSYEGIGNQPQHF.

The rearrangement uses TRBV19 and TRBJ2-1; D possibly corresponds to TRBD1 (6 bases). The V end was cut by 7 bases, the J end by 12 bases, with 19 bases between. The germline V gene has CDR1 LNHDA and CDR2 SQIVND (reference sequence). The length of the CDR3 is 13 residues. CDR3 sequence reads: CASITLGGESQFF. CDR3 in DNA: TGTGCCAGTATTACCCTTGGGGGCGAATCGCAGTTCTTC.

The CDR3 loop reads CASSVEGGAGTDTQYF. In DNA form, the CDR3 reads TGTGCCAGCAGCGTAGAAGGGGGCGCTGGGACAGATACGCAGTATTTT. The chain links TRBV9 to TRBJ2-3; 7 bases map to TRBD1. The CDR3 runs to 16 residues. V shed 0 bases and J 3 bases; nucleotides not matched to a gene: 7. The germline V gene encodes CDR1 SGDLS and CDR2 YYNGEE.

V and J are TRBV2 and TRBJ1-1; D unclear. CDR1 is SNHLY and CDR2 is FYNNEI in the germline V gene. V lost 10 bases and J 0 bases, leaving 18 bases between the germline ends. This CDR3 is built from 15 residues. CDR3 protein: CANTVLLTMNTEAFF. CDR3 DNA sequence: TGTGCCAACACAGTTCTCTTGACTATGAACACTGAAGCTTTCTTT.

The rearrangement links TRBV28 to TRBJ2-7, with D possibly TRBD1 on 5 matching bases. V lost 5 bases and J 6 bases, leaving 14 bases between the germline ends. Germline CDR1 and CDR2: MDHEN and SYDVKM. The CDR3 loop spans 13 amino acids. CDR3 sequence reads: CASSLYRQSEQYF. The CDR3 region has the DNA TGTGCCAGCAGTCTATATCGACAGAGCGAGCAGTACTTC.

The chain employs TRBV10-3 and TRBJ1-5; a weak D match, TRBD1 (6 bases). Germline V lookup: CDR1 ENHRY, CDR2 SYGVKD. This CDR3 has 15 residues. V lost 10 bases to trimming and J lost 5 bases, with 21 bases between them. CDR3 residues: CATRWKGGGDQPQHF. The CDR3 coding sequence is TGTGCCACACGGTGGAAGGGGGGGGGCGATCAGCCCCAGCATTTT.

V usage is TRBV28 and J usage is TRBJ2-7, with unresolved D. Germline CDR1 and CDR2: MDHEN and SYDVKM. V lost 3 bases and J 3 bases, leaving 9 bases between the germline ends. This CDR3 region has 13 residues. Written as DNA, the CDR3 is TGTGCCAGCAGTTTTTTGGGGAACTACGAGCAGTACTTC. As protein: CASSFLGNYEQYF.

V usage is TRBV28 and J usage is TRBJ2-7, with a tentative D call TRBD2 (6 bases). CDR3 length: 15 amino acids. Germline CDR1 is MDHEN and CDR2 is SYDVKM. Trimming removed 6 bases at V and 6 bases at J, with 21 bases between. CDR3 residues: CASSKRRVLPSEQYF. The CDR3 nucleotides read TGTGCCAGCAGCAAACGGAGGGTACTTCCCTCCGAGCAGTACTTC.

The V call is TRBV28, the J call TRBJ1-3, with a tentative D call TRBD1 (5 bases). V shed 2 bases and J shed 0 bases, with 8 bases lying between them. The CDR3 extends over 15 amino acids. Germline-derived CDR1 and CDR2 are MDHEN and SYDVKM. The CDR3 loop is CASSLGDFSGNTIYF. CDR3 bases: TGTGCCAGCAGTTTAGGGGACTTCTCTGGAAACACCATATATTTT.

The CDR3: CASSPTVPGELFF. The DNA for the CDR3 is TGTGCCAGCAGTCCGACAGTCCCAGGGGAGCTGTTTTTT. J is TRBJ2-2 and V is TRBV12-3 or TRBV12-4; the D gene is possibly TRBD1 (5 bases). The CDR3 runs to 13 residues. The V end was cut by 5 bases, the J end by 8 bases, with 12 bases between.

The V gene is TRBV2, the J gene TRBJ2-7; TRBD1 matches at 12 bases. Germline V gene data show CDR1 as SNHLY and CDR2 as FYNNEI. Trimming removed 8 bases from V and 2 bases from J; junction bases left unmatched: 1. This CDR3 is 13 amino acids long. In nucleotides, the CDR3 is TGTGCCAGCGGGACAGGGGGCCCCTACGAGCAGTACTTC. It encodes CASGTGGPYEQYF.

This chain links TRBV5-1 with TRBJ1-1; a possible D gene is TRBD1 (5 bases). This CDR3 region has 13 residues. V lost 6 bases and J 1 base, leaving 10 bases between the germline ends. Germline CDR1 and CDR2: SGHRS and YFSETQ. The CDR3 sequence is CASKGIGNTEAFF. In DNA, the CDR3 is TGCGCCAGCAAGGGGATCGGGAACACTGAAGCTTTCTTT.

The chain combines TRBV7-6 with TRBJ1-1, with D possibly being TRBD1 (5 bases). Germline V gene sequence: CDR1 SGHVS, CDR2 FNYEAQ. V lost 2 bases, J lost 5 bases, and 9 bases lay in between. This CDR3 has 13 residues. CDR3 protein: CASSLKRGTEAFF. In nucleotides, the CDR3 is TGTGCCAGCAGCTTAAAGAGGGGAACTGAAGCTTTCTTT.

As concerns this clone: At one end the junction does not follow the germline gene, possibly because of a read error. The rearrangement joins TRBV6-5 to TRBJ2-5; D tentatively fits TRBD1 or TRBD2 (7 bases each). Germline lookup yields CDR1 MNHEY and CDR2 SVGAGI. The CDR3 runs to 13 residues. The CDR3 loop reads CASSPFRNQGGHF. CDR3 bases: TGTGCCAGCAGTCCCTTCCGGAACCAGGGGGGGCACTTC.

The V call is TRBV2, the J call TRBJ2-5; D is unclear. From germline, CDR1 is SNHLY and CDR2 FYNNEI. CDR3 size: 13 residues. Trimming pared 7 bases from V and 0 bases from J, leaving 9 bases between. The CDR3 DNA follows: TGTGCCAGCAAGCAAGAATACCAAGAGACCCAGTACTTC. Amino acid sequence: CASKQEYQETQYF.

CDR3 sequence (DNA): TGTGCCTGGAGATCTTCAGTAAGAACTAGCGGAGACAATGAGCAGTTCTTC. It encodes CAWRSSVRTSGDNEQFF. The J gene is TRBJ2-1, the V gene TRBV30, with TRBD2 matching 8 bases. This CDR3 has 17 residues. Germline V lookup: CDR1 GTSNPN, CDR2 SVGIG (reference sequence). Trimming removed 3 bases from V and 5 bases from J; junction bases left unmatched: 15.

This chain uses TRBV10-1 with TRBJ2-1; no firm D call. In germline, CDR1 is WNHNN, CDR2 SYGVQD (reference sequence). This CDR3 region has 16 residues. V was pared by 3 bases and J by 0 bases, with 12 bases between. The CDR3 here is CASSDIPKSSYNEQFF. The CDR3 bases are TGCGCCAGCAGTGATATTCCTAAGAGCTCCTACAATGAGCAGTTCTTC.